The 32 T cell receptor beta chains given below trace back to one sample, sequenced in a study of cytomegalovirus exposure and HLA in healthy donors. Primers for the PCR totalled 60 Vbeta and 13 Jbeta. Here immunoSEQ multiplex PCR was the method, and the copy in TCRdb shows in-frame clones only, minus some. Altogether 55,000 to 75,000 clones are present, about 74% being singletons, with the ten largest covering roughly an eighth. Sequencing was performed on PBMCs. The origin of the receptors is a human donor in good health.

The rearrangement uses TRBV7-2 and TRBJ2-1; D perhaps matches TRBD2 (6 bases). V was trimmed by 3 bases and J by 3 bases, leaving 15 bases between them. This CDR3 contains 16 residues. From germline, CDR1 is SGHTA and CDR2 FQGNSA. The CDR3 here is CASSFLAQGNYNEQFF. CDR3 coding DNA: TGTGCCAGCAGCTTCCTAGCGCAGGGTAACTACAATGAGCAGTTCTTC.

V is TRBV11-1 and J is TRBJ2-1; a possible D gene is TRBD2 (6 bases). Between the trimmed V and J ends, which lost 2 bases and 8 bases, there was a span of 13 bases. Germline-derived CDR1 and CDR2 are SGHAT and FQDESV (reference sequence). CDR3 length: 14 amino acids. This CDR3 is CASSLLGGWDEQFF. In nucleotides, the CDR3 is TGTGCCAGCAGCTTACTGGGGGGTTGGGATGAGCAGTTCTTC.

The chain uses TRBV25-1 and TRBJ2-5; a weak D match, TRBD2 (6 bases). The V end lost 6 bases, the J end lost 5 bases, and 13 bases lay between the germline ends. There are 13 residues in the CDR3. Germline assignment: CDR1 MGHDK and CDR2 SYGVNS. CDR3 protein: CASRAEGWETQYF. DNA of the CDR3: TGTGCCAGCAGGGCGGAGGGATGGGAGACCCAGTACTTC.

In its sample, this clone was seen once. The CDR3 sequence is CAWRPPRSGANVLTF. Written as DNA, the CDR3 is TGTGCCTGGAGACCCCCCAGAAGTGGGGCCAACGTCCTGACTTTC. This chain joins TRBV30 and TRBJ2-6, with D uncertain. Trimming cost V 3 bases and J 3 bases, with 12 bases left between them. Germline assignment: CDR1 GTSNPN and CDR2 SVGIG (reference sequence). CDR3 length: 15 residues. The full variable domain, rest sourced from reference TRBV30 and TRBJ2-6, is SQTIHQWPATLVQPVGSPLSLECTVEGTSNPNLYWYRQAAGRGLQLLFYSVGIGQISSEVPQNLSASRPQDRQFILSSKKLLLSDSGFYLCAWRPPRSGANVLTFGAGSRLTVL.

The chain carries TRBV7-6 and TRBJ2-1; TRBD2 agrees at 7 bases. The germline V gene encodes CDR1 SGHVS and CDR2 FNYEAQ. V shed 5 bases and J 7 bases; nucleotides not matched to a gene: 2. The CDR3 length is 12 residues. CDR3: CASSLSGNEQFF. CDR3 DNA sequence: TGTGCCAGCAGCCTTAGCGGGAATGAGCAGTTCTTC.

The V call is TRBV14, the J call TRBJ1-2; D not certain. Per the germline V gene, CDR1 is SGHDN and CDR2 is FVKESK. V was shortened by 4 bases and J by 6 bases, with 12 bases between the two germline ends. CDR3 length: 13 residues. The CDR3 DNA follows: TGTGCCAGCAGCCCCCAACGAGGGAATGGCTACACCTTC. Translating gives CASSPQRGNGYTF.

The chain joins TRBV2 to TRBJ1-2; D call uncertain. The length of the CDR3 is 13 residues. Looked up from germline, CDR1 is SNHLY and CDR2 is FYNNEI. Trimming removed 7 bases at V and 7 bases at J, with 16 bases between. The CDR3 here is CASNLPGRSGYTF. The CDR3 DNA sequence: TGTGCCAGCAATCTCCCGGGTCGTAGTGGCTACACCTTC.

The V call is TRBV9, the J call TRBJ2-1, with TRBD1 as a possible D gene (6 bases). Trimming took 4 bases from V and 1 from J, leaving 18 bases between them. Germline V CDR1 and CDR2: SGDLS, YYNGEE. CDR3 size: 17 residues. This chain's CDR3 is CASSSPGTLNSYNEQFF. The CDR3 region has the DNA TGTGCCAGCAGCTCCCCCGGGACACTCAATTCCTACAATGAGCAGTTCTTC. The full variable domain, its missing parts supplied by reference TRBV9 and TRBJ2-1, is DSGVTQTPKHLITATGQRVTLRCSPRSGDLSVYWYQQSLDQGLQFLIQYYNGEERAKGNILERFSAQQFPDLHSELNLSSLELGDSALYFCASSSPGTLNSYNEQFFGPGTRLTVL.

This clone was detected only once. The chain employs TRBV6-5 and TRBJ2-5; perhaps TRBD1 as D (6 bases). This CDR3 has 15 amino acids. The V end lost 0 bases, the J end lost 11 bases, and 19 bases lay between the germline ends. Germline assignment: CDR1 MNHEY and CDR2 SVGAGI. The CDR3 coding sequence is TGTGCCAGCAGTTACTCTGGGGACATGGTGAGGGAGCAGTACTTC. Translating it yields CASSYSGDMVREQYF.

The chain uses TRBV30 and TRBJ2-1; D is ambiguous. The CDR3 length is 12 residues. Germline values: CDR1 GTSNPN, CDR2 SVGIG (reference sequence). V was clipped by 5 bases and J by 7 bases, with 12 bases between them. The CDR3 is CAWGPPSNEQFF. In DNA form, the CDR3 reads TGTGCCTGGGGTCCTCCGAGTAATGAGCAGTTCTTC.

The chain carries TRBV21-1 and TRBJ2-5; the tabulated D call, TRBD1, remains unverified against the DNA. TRBV21-1 is a recognized pseudogene. The CDR3 extends over 8 amino acids. The CDR3: CTQETQYF. Written as DNA, the CDR3 is TGTACACAAGAGACCCAGTACTTC.

J is TRBJ2-4 and V is TRBV9; D remains ambiguous. Germline assignment: CDR1 SGDLS and CDR2 YYNGEE. V was pared by 2 bases and J by 8 bases, with 11 bases between. The CDR3 sequence is 13 residues long. CDR3 coding DNA: TGTGCCAGCAGCGTGGGCAGCTCGGACATTCAGTACTTC. It translates to CASSVGSSDIQYF.

The V gene is TRBV30, the J gene TRBJ2-7, with D possibly being TRBD2 (5 bases). Per germline, CDR1 GTSNPN and CDR2 SVGIG (reference sequence). This CDR3 spans 15 amino acids. V lost 3 bases, J lost 1 base, and 16 bases lay in between. The CDR3 nucleotides read TGTGCCTGGAGCACGGGGTTGGGTATATCCTACGAGCAGTACTTC. It is translated as CAWSTGLGISYEQYF.

The chain employs TRBV30 and TRBJ1-2, with 7 bases matching TRBD1. The V and J ends lost 2 bases and 6 bases, in that order; junction bases with no gene match: 12. The CDR3 length is 15 residues. Germline V CDR1 and CDR2: GTSNPN, SVGIG (reference sequence). Written as DNA, the CDR3 is TGTGCCTGGAGTCCTAAGGGGGCAATTCTCCATGGCTACACCTTC. It yields the protein CAWSPKGAILHGYTF.

The rearrangement uses TRBV4-1 and TRBJ2-7, with 10 nucleotides matching TRBD1. Per germline, CDR1 MGHRA and CDR2 YSYEKL. V lost 3 bases to trimming and J lost 5 bases; unmatched junction nucleotides: 7. The CDR3 is 15 amino acids. This CDR3 is CASSHPGDRGHEQYF. DNA for the CDR3: TGCGCCAGCAGCCATCCCGGGGACAGGGGCCACGAGCAGTACTTC.

The chain uses TRBV6-5 and TRBJ1-5, with 8 bases that match TRBD1. The CDR3 is 14 amino acids. Looked up from germline, CDR1 is MNHEY and CDR2 is SVGAGI. V trimming: 6 bases; J trimming: 2 bases; junction bases outside the gene matches: 3. The DNA for the CDR3 is TGTGCCAGCAGAGGACAGGGAGGCAATCAGCCCCAGCATTTT. This encodes CASRGQGGNQPQHF.

The chain is built from TRBV6-1 and TRBJ2-2; no firm D call. Germline V CDR1 and CDR2: MNHNS, SASEGT. V was pared by 8 bases and J by 0 bases, with 10 bases between. The length of the CDR3 is 14 residues. CDR3 amino acids: CASRVFANTGELFF. CDR3 nucleotides: TGTGCCAGCCGAGTGTTCGCGAACACCGGGGAGCTGTTTTTT.

The rearrangement uses TRBV7-2 and TRBJ1-2, with D perhaps TRBD1 (6 bases). Germline CDR1 is SGHTA and CDR2 is FQGNSA. Trimming cost V 1 base and J 3 bases, with 12 bases left between them. This CDR3 contains 15 residues. The CDR3 spells CASSLDPGADYGYTF. The CDR3 region has the DNA TGTGCCAGCAGCTTAGATCCAGGGGCGGACTATGGCTACACCTTC.

This clone was found a few times. The CDR3 spells CASSRQGALETEAFF. The CDR3 DNA is TGCGCCAGCAGCCGACAGGGCGCGCTCGAAACTGAAGCTTTCTTT. This chain connects TRBV4-1 to TRBJ1-1, with 7 bases identical to TRBD1. The V gene's germline CDR1 is MGHRA and CDR2 YSYEKL. The CDR3 loop spans 15 amino acids. V gave up 4 bases and J gave up 5 bases; unmatched junction bases: 10.

The V gene is TRBV6-1, the J gene TRBJ1-5; D possibly corresponds to TRBD1 (6 bases). Trimming shortened V by 2 bases and J by 7 bases, and 18 bases separated the two germline ends. This CDR3 has 16 amino acids. The germline gives CDR1 MNHNS, CDR2 SASEGT. CDR3 nucleotides: TGTGCCAGCAGTGAAAGGTGGGAAACAGGGAGACAGCCCCAGCATTTT. Its protein is CASSERWETGRQPQHF.

This chain joins TRBV6-1 and TRBJ2-6; D is unresolved. Trimming shortened V by 1 base and J by 0 bases, and 4 bases separated the two germline ends. In germline, CDR1 is MNHNS, CDR2 SASEGT. The CDR3 loop spans 15 amino acids. CDR3 DNA sequence: TGTGCCAGCAGTGAAGACAACTCTGGGGCCAACGTCCTGACTTTC. This translates into CASSEDNSGANVLTF.

In its sample, this clone was seen a few times. The chain is built from TRBV4-1 and TRBJ1-2; weak D call: TRBD1 (5 bases). The CDR3 has 16 residues. Germline CDR1 MGHRA, CDR2 YSYEKL. Trimming removed 0 bases at V and 4 bases at J, with 15 bases between. The CDR3 nucleotides are TGCGCCAGCAGCCAAGATGGCCAGGGCCTCGTCTATGGCTACACCTTC. Its protein is CASSQDGQGLVYGYTF.

V and J are TRBV18 and TRBJ2-5, with D possibly matching TRBD1 (6 bases). Germline V lookup: CDR1 KGHSH, CDR2 LQKENI. This CDR3 spans 17 amino acids. V was clipped by 8 bases and J by 2 bases, with 24 bases between them. The CDR3 is CASKKSLVRDTQETQYF. As DNA, the CDR3 is TGTGCCAGCAAAAAGTCCCTCGTCCGGGACACACAAGAGACCCAGTACTTC.

The chain is built from TRBV19 and TRBJ1-5, with a possible D match to TRBD1 (5 bases). Trimming pared 4 bases from V and 4 bases from J, leaving 5 bases between. The length of the CDR3 is 12 residues. Per the germline V gene, CDR1 is LNHDA and CDR2 is SQIVND (reference sequence). CDR3 sequence (DNA): TGTGCCAGTAGTACAGGGAATCAGCCCCAGCATTTT. It encodes CASSTGNQPQHF. The full variable domain, rest sourced from reference TRBV19 and TRBJ1-5, is DGGITQSPKYLFRKEGQNVTLSCEQNLNHDAMYWYRQDPGQGLRLIYYSQIVNDFQKGDIAEGYSVSREKKESFPLTVTSAQKNPTAFYLCASSTGNQPQHFGDGTRLSIL.

The chain carries TRBV10-3 and TRBJ1-5; 10 nucleotides align to TRBD1. CDR1 is ENHRY and CDR2 is SYGVKD in the germline V gene. The CDR3 extends over 18 amino acids. V was pared by 9 bases and J by 0 bases, with 14 bases of the junction left unmatched. The CDR3 nucleotides are TGTGCCATTGGCGCATCCGGGACAGGGGATTTTAGCAATCAGCCCCAGCATTTT. It translates to CAIGASGTGDFSNQPQHF.

The rearrangement joins TRBV7-2 to TRBJ1-1, with D tentatively TRBD1 (6 bases). This CDR3 is built from 14 residues. The ends were cut back, 5 bases at V and 3 bases at J, with 13 bases in the middle. The germline gives CDR1 SGHTA, CDR2 FQGNSA. The CDR3 nucleotides read TGTGCCAGCAGCCCAAACAGGGACGACACTGAAGCTTTCTTT. Translating gives CASSPNRDDTEAFF. The full variable domain, its missing parts supplied by reference TRBV7-2 and TRBJ1-1, is GAGVSQSPSNKVTEKGKDVELRCDPISGHTALYWYRQSLGQGLEFLIYFQGNSAPDKSGLPSDRFSAERTGGSVSTLTIQRTQQEDSAVYLCASSPNRDDTEAFFGQGTRLTVV.

The chain employs TRBV5-6 and TRBJ2-7; 15 nucleotides align to TRBD2. CDR1 and CDR2 from the germline V gene are SGHDT and YYEEEE. The CDR3 is 18 residues long. The V segment lost 4 bases and the J segment 1 base; nucleotides outside the gene matches: 9. The CDR3 protein is CASSLGLAGGPISYEQYF. The CDR3 coding sequence is TGTGCCAGCAGCCTAGGACTAGCGGGAGGGCCGATTTCCTACGAGCAGTACTTC.

This clone was observed a single time. This chain links TRBV19 with TRBJ2-1; the D gene is possibly TRBD2 (5 bases). V was shortened by 5 bases and J by 12 bases, with 26 bases between the two germline ends. Germline V gene lookup returns CDR1 LNHDA and CDR2 SQIVND (reference sequence). This CDR3 is 16 amino acids long. The CDR3 here is CASSVRPGNTGSPQFF. As DNA, the CDR3 is TGTGCCAGTAGTGTTCGTCCCGGGAACACGGGGTCACCGCAGTTCTTC.

This clone was picked up one time. The rearrangement links TRBV9 to TRBJ2-2, with 7 bases identical to TRBD2. This CDR3 has 17 amino acids. CDR1 is SGDLS and CDR2 is YYNGEE in the germline V gene. V lost 2 bases, J lost 0 bases, and 7 bases stayed unmatched. As DNA, the CDR3 is TGTGCCAGCAGCGTGAGGCTAGCGGCCTCGAACACCGGGGAGCTGTTTTTT. Translating it yields CASSVRLAASNTGELFF.

V and J are TRBV19 and TRBJ2-7; D may be TRBD1 (5 bases). The V end was cut by 7 bases, the J end by 2 bases, with 15 bases between. The CDR3 is 14 residues long. Germline CDR1 is LNHDA and CDR2 is SQIVND (reference sequence). The CDR3 reads CASKFRQGTYEQYF. CDR3 coding DNA: TGTGCCAGTAAATTTAGGCAGGGAACCTACGAGCAGTACTTC.

The chain carries TRBV9 and TRBJ1-4; 10 bases align to TRBD1. V lost 0 bases to trimming and J lost 5 bases; unmatched junction nucleotides: 10. Germline V gene data show CDR1 as SGDLS and CDR2 as YYNGEE. The CDR3 has 18 residues. The CDR3 is CASSVGGPTGGGNEKLFF. The CDR3 bases are TGTGCCAGCAGCGTAGGAGGACCGACAGGGGGCGGCAATGAAAAACTGTTTTTT.

The chain is built from TRBV14 and TRBJ2-5; 9 bases agree with TRBD2. V dropped 4 bases and J dropped 0; count of bases not matched to a gene: 6. This CDR3 is 16 amino acids long. In germline, CDR1 is SGHDN, CDR2 FVKESK. The DNA for the CDR3 is TGTGCCAGCAGCCGAGCGGCGGGAGGGTACCAAGAGACCCAGTACTTC. Translated: CASSRAAGGYQETQYF.